The clone carrying this T cell receptor beta chain was counted once. The CDR3 has 11 amino acids. The germline gives CDR1 DFQATT, CDR2 SNEGSKA (reference sequence). V lost 5 bases and J 6 bases, leaving 9 bases between the germline ends. The data stem from a study of early stage breast cancer tumors. Sequenced by immunoSEQ multiplex PCR; TCRdb stores in-frame clones only, minus some. In the table there are thousands of clones, around 64% of which are singletons. The source of this sequence is a person aged 45 to 59 with breast cancer. Input material: breast tumor tissue. The rearrangement uses TRBV20-1 and TRBJ2-3, with unresolved D. The CDR3 is CSARAGDTQYF. The CDR3 coding sequence is TGCAGTGCTCGGGCCGGGGATACGCAGTATTTT.